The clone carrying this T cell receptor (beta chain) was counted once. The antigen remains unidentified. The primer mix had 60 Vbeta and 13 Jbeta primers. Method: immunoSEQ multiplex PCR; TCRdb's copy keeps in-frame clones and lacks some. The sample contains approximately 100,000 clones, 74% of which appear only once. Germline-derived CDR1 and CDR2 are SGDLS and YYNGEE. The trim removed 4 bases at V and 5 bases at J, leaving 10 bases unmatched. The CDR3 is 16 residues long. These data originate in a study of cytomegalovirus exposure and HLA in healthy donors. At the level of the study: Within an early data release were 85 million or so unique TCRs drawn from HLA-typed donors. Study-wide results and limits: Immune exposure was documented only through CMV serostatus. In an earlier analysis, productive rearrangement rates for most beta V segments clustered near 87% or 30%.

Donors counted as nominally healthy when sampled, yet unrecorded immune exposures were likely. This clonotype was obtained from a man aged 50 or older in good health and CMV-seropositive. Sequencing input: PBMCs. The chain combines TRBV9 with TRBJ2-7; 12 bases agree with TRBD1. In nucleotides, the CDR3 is TGTGCCAGCAGCCCCATGGGACAGGGGGCTCAGGACGAGCAGTACTTC. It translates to CASSPMGQGAQDEQYF. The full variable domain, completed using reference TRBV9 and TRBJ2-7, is DSGVTQTPKHLITATGQRVTLRCSPRSGDLSVYWYQQSLDQGLQFLIQYYNGEERAKGNILERFSAQQFPDLHSELNLSSLELGDSALYFCASSPMGQGAQDEQYFGPGTRLTVT.